This T cell receptor (beta chain) derives from a study of OX40 agonist ivuxolimab in advanced cancers. Study details: The treatment was a fully human IgG2 OX40 agonist, ivuxolimab.

Trimming removed 2 bases at V and 5 bases at J, with 11 bases between. Germline CDR1 reads SGHRS; CDR2 reads YFSETQ. This CDR3 spans 14 amino acids. Assay: immunoSEQ multiplex PCR; the TCRdb copy retains only in-frame clones and omits some. The table includes more than 75,000 clones, roughly 88% detected once. The sample consisted of CD4+ or CD8+ T cells sorted from blood, taken in a trial of the OX40 agonist ivuxolimab. The origin of this receptor is an adult with an advanced solid tumor such as melanoma, head and neck, liver or kidney cancer. The V gene is TRBV5-1, the J gene TRBJ2-1, with no clear D. The CDR3 coding sequence is TGCGCCAGCAGCTTAATTCCAGGTGACAATGAGCAGTTCTTC. It yields the protein CASSLIPGDNEQFF.